This T cell receptor (beta chain) stems from a study of beta chain features in type 1 diabetes. The study reverse transcribed the entire isolated RNA, so it sequenced expressed TCRB transcripts. Profiling relied on immunoSEQ multiplex PCR, and the TCRdb table lists in-frame clones only, not all of them. The repertoire includes about 620,000 clones, about a sixth of them detected once, and around 0.095% sits in the top ten. This clone was detected only a few times. The source of this sequence is a man between 18 and 29 years old in good health. Sequenced: naive CD4+ T cells from blood.

DNA of the CDR3: TGTGCCAGCAGCTTAGCGCCAGGGGAGGACTATGGCTACACCTTC. Amino acid sequence: CASSLAPGEDYGYTF. The V and J genes are TRBV7-2 and TRBJ1-2; perhaps TRBD1 as D (6 bases). Per the germline V gene, CDR1 is SGHTA and CDR2 is FQGNSA. The ends were cut back, 0 bases at V and 3 bases at J, with 11 bases in the middle. The CDR3 length is 15 residues.